The rows below give T cell receptor beta chains drawn from one sample of a study of T cells in Graves' hyperthyroidism and ophthalmopathy. TCRdb reanalysed the multiplex PCR reads using MiXCR and keeps one entry per CDR3 protein. This sample has 550,000 to 700,000 distinct CDR3 sequences, with about 43% found just once. Material for sequencing was peripheral blood or thyroid tissue (not recorded which). The receptors come from an adult woman with Graves' disease, either hyperthyroidism or ophthalmopathy (not recorded which). Both conserved end residues are part of each CDR3. The order of the fields is D gene, V gene, J gene, clone size, CDR3 protein, CDR3 DNA. A D gene is named only where the DNA matches it firmly. The size of a clone is reported for some rows only, either as once, few or many, or as a class for expanded clones.

d_call: .
v_call: TRBV9
j_call: TRBJ2-5
clone_size: .
cdr3_aa: CASSVLSETQYF
cdr3_nt: TGTGCCAGCAGCGTATTATCAGAGACCCAGTACTTC

d_call: .
v_call: TRBV15
j_call: TRBJ1-1
clone_size: .
cdr3_aa: CATSSGANTEAFF
cdr3_nt: TGTGCCACCAGCAGTGGGGCGAACACTGAAGCTTTCTTT

d_call: .
v_call: TRBV6-6
j_call: TRBJ1-1
clone_size: few
cdr3_aa: CASIRQENTEAFF
cdr3_nt: TGTGCCAGCATCCGACAGGAGAACACTGAAGCTTTCTTT

d_call: .
v_call: TRBV19
j_call: TRBJ2-7
clone_size: .
cdr3_aa: CASSSRGPSGYEQYF
cdr3_nt: TGTGCCAGTAGTTCTCGAGGGCCCTCTGGATACGAGCAGTACTTC

d_call: TRBD1
v_call: TRBV27
j_call: TRBJ1-1
clone_size: many
cdr3_aa: CASSPSTGLNTEAFF
cdr3_nt: TGTGCCAGCAGCCCCTCGACAGGGCTGAACACTGAAGCTTTCTTT

d_call: .
v_call: TRBV7-9
j_call: TRBJ1-6
clone_size: .
cdr3_aa: CASSPPADSPLHF
cdr3_nt: TGTGCCAGCAGCCCCCCGGCGGACTCACCCCTCCACTTT

d_call: .
v_call: TRBV20-1
j_call: TRBJ1-5
clone_size: .
cdr3_aa: CSAGGNSNQPQHF
cdr3_nt: TGCAGTGCCGGCGGTAATAGCAATCAGCCCCAGCATTTT

d_call: .
v_call: TRBV10-3
j_call: TRBJ1-5
clone_size: .
cdr3_aa: CAISESGDGNQPQHF
cdr3_nt: TGTGCCATCAGTGAGTCGGGGGATGGCAATCAGCCCCAGCATTTT

d_call: TRBD1
v_call: TRBV12-3/TRBV12-4
j_call: TRBJ1-1
clone_size: many
cdr3_aa: CATQQGGF
cdr3_nt: TGTGCCACTCAGCAGGGGGGGTTC

d_call: TRBD1
v_call: TRBV7-3
j_call: TRBJ2-5
clone_size: many
cdr3_aa: CASSLTRQGETQYF
cdr3_nt: TGTGCCAGCAGCTTAACCCGACAGGGAGAGACCCAGTACTTC

d_call: .
v_call: TRBV28
j_call: TRBJ1-3
clone_size: .
cdr3_aa: CASSLSTGHSGNTIYF
cdr3_nt: TGTGCCAGCAGCCTCTCGACAGGCCACTCTGGAAACACCATATATTTT

d_call: TRBD1
v_call: TRBV7-9
j_call: TRBJ1-5
clone_size: .
cdr3_aa: CASSLIGGDGTGGLNQPQHF
cdr3_nt: TGTGCCAGCAGCTTAATTGGAGGGGACGGGACAGGGGGCCTGAATCAGCCCCAGCATTTT

d_call: .
v_call: TRBV5-1
j_call: TRBJ2-7
clone_size: many
cdr3_aa: CASSLEDSTAYEQYF
cdr3_nt: TGCGCCAGCAGCTTGGAGGACAGCACCGCCTACGAGCAGTACTTC

d_call: .
v_call: TRBV24-1
j_call: TRBJ2-5
clone_size: .
cdr3_aa: CATAQGMMETQYF
cdr3_nt: TGTGCCACCGCCCAGGGGATGATGGAGACCCAGTACTTC

d_call: TRBD2
v_call: TRBV9
j_call: TRBJ2-7
clone_size: many
cdr3_aa: CASSQSLAGVEQYF
cdr3_nt: TGTGCCAGCAGCCAGTCACTAGCGGGAGTCGAGCAGTACTTC

d_call: TRBD2
v_call: TRBV7-3
j_call: TRBJ2-3
clone_size: few
cdr3_aa: CASSYSSGTDTQCF
cdr3_nt: TGTGCCAGCAGCTACTCTAGCGGCACAGATACGCAGTGTTTT

d_call: .
v_call: TRBV30
j_call: TRBJ1-1
clone_size: many
cdr3_aa: CAWGPGKTTEAFF
cdr3_nt: TGTGCCTGGGGACCAGGGAAAACCACTGAAGCTTTCTTT

d_call: .
v_call: TRBV2
j_call: TRBJ1-4
clone_size: many
cdr3_aa: CASIRGSGRTNEKLFF
cdr3_nt: TGTGCCAGCATACGAGGGTCTGGGAGAACTAATGAAAAACTGTTTTTT

d_call: .
v_call: TRBV2
j_call: TRBJ1-1
clone_size: once
cdr3_aa: CASSEGGAGNSAFF
cdr3_nt: TGTGCCAGCAGTGAAGGGGGGGCAGGGAATTCGGCTTTCTTT

d_call: TRBD1
v_call: TRBV2
j_call: TRBJ1-1
clone_size: .
cdr3_aa: CACSAAGQLLAEAFF
cdr3_nt: TGTGCCTGCAGTGCTGCGGGACAGCTGTTGGCTGAAGCTTTCTTT

d_call: TRBD1
v_call: TRBV25-1
j_call: TRBJ1-1
clone_size: .
cdr3_aa: CASSEYHGTGSTEAFF
cdr3_nt: TGTGCCAGCAGTGAATATCATGGGACAGGGTCCACTGAAGCTTTCTTT

d_call: TRBD2
v_call: TRBV28
j_call: TRBJ2-7
clone_size: .
cdr3_aa: CASTEPAGGNGEQYF
cdr3_nt: TGTGCCAGCACCGAACCAGCGGGAGGGAATGGCGAGCAGTACTTC

d_call: TRBD2
v_call: TRBV28
j_call: TRBJ2-5
clone_size: many
cdr3_aa: CASSLPTSGALGAQYF
cdr3_nt: TGTGCCAGCAGTTTACCTACTAGCGGGGCGTTGGGGGCCCAGTACTTC

d_call: .
v_call: TRBV11-2
j_call: TRBJ1-2
clone_size: .
cdr3_aa: CASGGVVSYGYTF
cdr3_nt: TGTGCCAGCGGTGGGGTCGTGAGCTATGGCTACACCTTC

d_call: .
v_call: TRBV29-1
j_call: TRBJ1-5
clone_size: .
cdr3_aa: CSLASGDQPQHF
cdr3_nt: TGCAGCTTAGCCTCAGGGGATCAGCCCCAGCATTTT

d_call: .
v_call: TRBV10-3
j_call: TRBJ1-1
clone_size: many
cdr3_aa: CAISEKGQTEAFF
cdr3_nt: TGTGCCATCAGTGAAAAGGGGCAGACTGAAGCTTTCTTT

d_call: TRBD1
v_call: TRBV5-1
j_call: TRBJ1-1
clone_size: many
cdr3_aa: CASSPGQRGTEAFF
cdr3_nt: TGCGCCAGCAGCCCGGGACAGAGGGGCACTGAAGCTTTCTTT

d_call: .
v_call: TRBV7-3
j_call: TRBJ2-2
clone_size: many
cdr3_aa: CASSFASSSNTGELFF
cdr3_nt: TGTGCCAGCAGCTTCGCGAGCTCCTCGAACACCGGGGAGCTGTTTTTT

d_call: .
v_call: TRBV13
j_call: TRBJ1-2
clone_size: many
cdr3_aa: CASSHGTGYTF
cdr3_nt: TGTGCCAGCAGCCACGGAACCGGCTACACCTTC

d_call: .
v_call: TRBV20-1
j_call: TRBJ1-1
clone_size: .
cdr3_aa: CSARQSALRGGSFF
cdr3_nt: TGCAGTGCTAGACAGTCGGCGTTACGTGGCGGATCTTTCTTT

d_call: .
v_call: TRBV7-9
j_call: TRBJ2-5
clone_size: many
cdr3_aa: CASSLALGETQYF
cdr3_nt: TGTGCCAGCAGCTTAGCTCTGGGAGAGACCCAGTACTTC

d_call: TRBD1
v_call: TRBV29-1
j_call: TRBJ2-6
clone_size: few
cdr3_aa: CSVRDRGSGANVLTF
cdr3_nt: TGCAGCGTCCGGGACAGGGGATCAGGGGCCAACGTCCTGACTTTC

d_call: .
v_call: TRBV15
j_call: TRBJ2-5
clone_size: few
cdr3_aa: CATSRLTGTETQYF
cdr3_nt: TGTGCCACCAGCAGGCTAACAGGGACAGAGACCCAGTACTTC

d_call: .
v_call: TRBV9
j_call: TRBJ2-3
clone_size: .
cdr3_aa: CASSYSDTGADTQYF
cdr3_nt: TGTGCCAGCTCTTATTCGGATACGGGTGCAGATACGCAGTATTTT

d_call: .
v_call: TRBV4-3
j_call: TRBJ1-2
clone_size: .
cdr3_aa: CASSQVRGVYYGYTF
cdr3_nt: TGCGCCAGCAGCCAAGTGAGGGGAGTCTACTATGGCTACACCTTC

d_call: .
v_call: TRBV4-2
j_call: TRBJ2-2
clone_size: few
cdr3_aa: CASSRGRGLAANTGELFF
cdr3_nt: TGTGCCAGCAGCCGAGGAAGGGGGCTAGCGGCGAACACCGGGGAGCTGTTTTTT

d_call: TRBD1
v_call: TRBV10-3
j_call: TRBJ2-5
clone_size: .
cdr3_aa: CAISAETGPETQYF
cdr3_nt: TGTGCCATCAGTGCGGAGACAGGGCCGGAGACCCAGTACTTC

d_call: TRBD2
v_call: TRBV6-6
j_call: TRBJ2-7
clone_size: once
cdr3_aa: CASSTNRQGTSAYEQYF
cdr3_nt: TGTGCCAGCAGCACCAACCGACAGGGGACTAGCGCGTACGAGCAGTACTTC

d_call: TRBD1
v_call: TRBV5-1
j_call: TRBJ2-7
clone_size: many
cdr3_aa: CASSQRTGKDDEQYF
cdr3_nt: TGCGCCAGCAGCCAGCGGACAGGGAAGGACGACGAGCAGTACTTC

d_call: TRBD1
v_call: TRBV13
j_call: TRBJ2-6
clone_size: .
cdr3_aa: CASSLATAGGGGANALTF
cdr3_nt: TGTGCCAGCAGCTTGGCCACGGCAGGGGGTGGTGGGGCCAACGCCCTGACTTTC

d_call: .
v_call: TRBV7-9
j_call: TRBJ2-7
clone_size: .
cdr3_aa: CASSPLDGSSYEQYF
cdr3_nt: TGTGCCAGCAGCCCCCTCGATGGGAGCTCCTACGAGCAGTACTTC

d_call: TRBD1
v_call: TRBV12-3/TRBV12-4
j_call: TRBJ1-6
clone_size: .
cdr3_aa: CASIKTGTVTSPLHF
cdr3_nt: TGTGCCAGCATCAAAACCGGGACAGTTACTTCACCCCTCCACTTT

d_call: .
v_call: TRBV7-9
j_call: TRBJ2-7
clone_size: .
cdr3_aa: CASSASPGGSYEQYF
cdr3_nt: TGTGCCAGCAGTGCTAGCCCCGGTGGCTCCTACGAGCAGTACTTC

d_call: TRBD1
v_call: TRBV4-1
j_call: TRBJ1-1
clone_size: .
cdr3_aa: CASRWTGSTNTESFF
cdr3_nt: TGCGCCAGCAGATGGACAGGGTCCACAAACACTGAATCTTTCTTT

d_call: TRBD1
v_call: TRBV10-1
j_call: TRBJ1-1
clone_size: .
cdr3_aa: CASSGTGEAFF
cdr3_nt: TGCGCCAGCAGCGGGACAGGGGAGGCTTTCTTT

d_call: .
v_call: TRBV29-1
j_call: TRBJ1-2
clone_size: few
cdr3_aa: CSVPTGGGYTF
cdr3_nt: TGCAGCGTTCCCACGGGGGGGGGCTACACCTTC

d_call: .
v_call: TRBV10-3
j_call: TRBJ2-5
clone_size: many
cdr3_aa: CAINRDLGAGTQYF
cdr3_nt: TGTGCCATCAATCGGGACTTGGGGGCTGGGACCCAGTACTTC

d_call: .
v_call: TRBV2
j_call: TRBJ1-5
clone_size: many
cdr3_aa: CASKGPKSLNQPQHF
cdr3_nt: TGTGCCAGCAAGGGCCCCAAGAGCCTGAATCAGCCCCAGCATTTT

d_call: .
v_call: TRBV7-8
j_call: TRBJ2-6
clone_size: .
cdr3_aa: CASSLERIGGNVLTF
cdr3_nt: TGTGCCAGCAGCTTAGAGAGAATAGGGGGCAACGTCCTGACTTTC

d_call: TRBD2
v_call: TRBV10-3
j_call: TRBJ2-7
clone_size: .
cdr3_aa: CATGTLAGDYEQYF
cdr3_nt: TGTGCCACCGGGACCCTAGCGGGAGACTACGAGCAGTACTTC

d_call: TRBD1
v_call: TRBV19
j_call: TRBJ1-5
clone_size: many
cdr3_aa: CAGGDRGGQPQHF
cdr3_nt: TGTGCGGGAGGCGACAGGGGAGGACAGCCCCAGCATTTT

d_call: TRBD1
v_call: TRBV29-1
j_call: TRBJ2-7
clone_size: many
cdr3_aa: CSVWDRGQDEQYF
cdr3_nt: TGCAGCGTTTGGGACAGGGGGCAGGACGAGCAGTACTTC